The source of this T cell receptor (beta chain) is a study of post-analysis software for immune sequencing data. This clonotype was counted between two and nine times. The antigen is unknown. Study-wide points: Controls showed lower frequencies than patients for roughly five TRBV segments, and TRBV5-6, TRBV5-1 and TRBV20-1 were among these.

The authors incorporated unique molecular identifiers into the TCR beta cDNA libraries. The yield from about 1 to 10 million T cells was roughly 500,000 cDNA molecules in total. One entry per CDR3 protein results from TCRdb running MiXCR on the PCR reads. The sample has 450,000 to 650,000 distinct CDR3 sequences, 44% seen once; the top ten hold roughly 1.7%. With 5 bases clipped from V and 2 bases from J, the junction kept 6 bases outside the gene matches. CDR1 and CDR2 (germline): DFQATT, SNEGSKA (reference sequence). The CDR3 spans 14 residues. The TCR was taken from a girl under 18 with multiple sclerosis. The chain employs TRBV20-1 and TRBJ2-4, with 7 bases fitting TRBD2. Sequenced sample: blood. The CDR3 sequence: CSAGPGGSKNIQYF. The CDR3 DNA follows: TGCAGTGCTGGACCCGGGGGGTCCAAAAACATTCAGTACTTC.